These 13 T cell receptor beta chains came from one sample sequenced in a study of T-cell memory formation after mild COVID-19 (dated by TCRdb to the early 2020s). To prepare the library, 5' RACE was applied. The reads were generated on an Illumina NovaSeq 6000. Using fastp at Q25 and MiXCR, TCRdb reprocessed the public reads and kept productive beta chains. Identical CDR3 protein sequences are pooled into one entry, listed with their most common genes and DNA. Recorded for this sample are under 250,000 distinct CDR3 sequences; 15% to 17% of them occurred a single time. Jointly, the top ten make up around 2% of the sample. Input material: PBMCs or a T cell subset sorted from them (not recorded which). The receptors come from an adult woman who had mild COVID-19 (a few samples of this study predate the infection). The sample titles of this study are shuffled in the database, so cell type and time point are left out; the donor was told from shared clones.

The rearrangement joins TRBV12-3 or TRBV12-4 to TRBJ2-5; a possible D gene is TRBD2 (6 bases). The CDR3 sequence is 12 residues long. V gave up 8 bases and J gave up 5 bases, with 12 bases separating them. For the CDR3, the DNA is TGTGCCAGCGGCCCCCGGGAGGAGACCCAGTACTTC. This encodes CASGPREETQYF.

In its sample, this clonotype was seen a few times. One end of the junction fails to match germline, which may point to a read error. This sequence joins TRBV3-1 and TRBJ2-7; D uncertain. CDR1 is LGHDT and CDR2 is YNNKEL in the germline V gene (reference sequence). The CDR3 runs to 14 residues. The CDR3 spells CASSQAGQAIFLHF. As DNA, the CDR3 is TGTGCCAGCAGCCAAGCGGGTCAGGCTATCTTCCTGCACTTC.

In this sample, this clonotype turned up a few times. The CDR3 bases are TGTGCCAGCAGTTTTGCGTCAGGAAATTGGGAGCAGTACTTC. It encodes CASSFASGNWEQYF. The chain uses TRBV27 and TRBJ2-7; D is undetermined. Trimming shortened V by 3 bases and J by 7 bases, and 16 bases separated the two germline ends. Germline V lookup: CDR1 MNHEY, CDR2 SMNVEV (reference sequence). The CDR3 loop spans 14 amino acids.

Only a few counts were recorded for this clonotype. This rearrangement joins TRBV12-3 or TRBV12-4 to TRBJ2-1, with unresolved D. The CDR3 spans 15 residues. The V and J ends lost 2 bases and 6 bases respectively, with 14 bases between them. CDR3 sequence (DNA): TGTGCCAGCAGTTTATTCCGCCACCGAAGCAATGAGCAGTTCTTC. Protein product: CASSLFRHRSNEQFF.

The chain uses TRBV19 and TRBJ2-1; tentative D call: TRBD2 (5 bases). The germline gives CDR1 LNHDA, CDR2 SQIVND (reference sequence). The V end lost 4 bases, the J end lost 9 bases, and 16 bases lay between the germline ends. The CDR3 covers 14 residues. The CDR3 nucleotides read TGTGCCAGTAGTAATATTCTCGGGGTCCTTGAGCAGTTCTTC. Encoded protein: CASSNILGVLEQFF.

The genes are TRBV7-2 and TRBJ2-7; D may be TRBD2 (5 bases). This CDR3 contains 12 residues. V was cut by 5 bases and J by 9 bases, with 14 bases left in between. Germline V gene lookup returns CDR1 SGHTA and CDR2 FQGNSA. CDR3 sequence (DNA): TGTGCCAGCAGCCAGGAGGCTACCGGGCAGTACTTC. It is translated as CASSQEATGQYF.

This clonotype appeared many times. The chain has TRBV20-1 and TRBJ2-7, with D unresolved. V was shortened by 7 bases and J by 3 bases, with 10 bases between the two germline ends. This CDR3 contains 11 residues. Germline CDR1 DFQATT, CDR2 SNEGSKA (reference sequence). In DNA form, the CDR3 reads TGCAGTGGGTCTGACGGCTACGAGCAGTACTTC. Translating it yields CSGSDGYEQYF.

Ten or more counts support this clonotype. The CDR3 reads CASSRPASGGEQFF. The CDR3 DNA reads TGTGCCAGCAGCCGCCCGGCTAGCGGGGGAGAGCAGTTCTTC. The chain employs TRBV7-8 and TRBJ2-1; the match to TRBD2 covers 10 bases. Trimming at V came to 5 bases and at J to 10 bases, leaving 8 bases not matched to a gene. Germline V CDR1 and CDR2: SGHVS, FQNEAQ. This CDR3 is built from 14 residues.

The sample holds a few counts of this clonotype. The rearrangement joins TRBV7-6 to TRBJ2-5; a possible D gene is TRBD2 (6 bases). Trimming removed 5 bases at V and 3 bases at J, with 13 bases between. The CDR3 covers 14 residues. Germline assignment: CDR1 SGHVS and CDR2 FNYEAQ. DNA of the CDR3: TGTGCCAGCAGCCCTCGGGACTCTAAAGAGACCCAGTACTTC. Protein: CASSPRDSKETQYF.

This chain uses TRBV30 with TRBJ2-7, with D unresolved. Germline CDR1 reads GTSNPN; CDR2 reads SVGIG (reference sequence). CDR3 length: 14 residues. Trimming took off 3 bases at V and 3 bases at J, with 15 bases between the two ends. The CDR3 DNA is TGTGCCTGGAGACCGGCGGTCCTCCGCTACGAGCAGTACTTC. Encoded protein: CAWRPAVLRYEQYF.

This clonotype has a count of ten or more. V is TRBV29-1 and J is TRBJ2-3; 8 nucleotides align to TRBD2. Per germline, CDR1 SQVTM and CDR2 ANQGSEA. The CDR3 covers 13 residues. Trimming cost V 7 bases and J 4 bases; bases outside gene matches: 7. Here the CDR3 DNA reads TGCAGCGGGTCGGGGACTAGTCCAGATACGCAGTATTTT. Translation gives CSGSGTSPDTQYF.

This clonotype was detected a few times. J is TRBJ2-3 and V is TRBV20-1; either TRBD1 or TRBD2 may supply D (6 bases each). CDR1 is DFQATT, CDR2 SNEGSKA, per germline (reference sequence). The CDR3 is 14 residues long. Trimming removed 1 base from V and 4 bases from J, with 12 bases in between. The CDR3 DNA follows: TGCAGTGCTAGAGGAGGGGGGATGGCAGATACGCAGTATTTT. This gives the protein CSARGGGMADTQYF.

This clonotype came up a few times. The chain is built from TRBV3-1 and TRBJ1-1; TRBD1 matches 8 bases. The CDR3 sequence is 15 residues long. Trimming at V came to 6 bases and at J to 1 base, leaving 7 bases not matched to a gene. CDR1 and CDR2 (germline): LGHDT, YNNKEL (reference sequence). The CDR3 DNA follows: TGTGCCAGCAGTCCCCGGACAGGGAGGAACACTGAAGCTTTCTTT. Translation: CASSPRTGRNTEAFF.